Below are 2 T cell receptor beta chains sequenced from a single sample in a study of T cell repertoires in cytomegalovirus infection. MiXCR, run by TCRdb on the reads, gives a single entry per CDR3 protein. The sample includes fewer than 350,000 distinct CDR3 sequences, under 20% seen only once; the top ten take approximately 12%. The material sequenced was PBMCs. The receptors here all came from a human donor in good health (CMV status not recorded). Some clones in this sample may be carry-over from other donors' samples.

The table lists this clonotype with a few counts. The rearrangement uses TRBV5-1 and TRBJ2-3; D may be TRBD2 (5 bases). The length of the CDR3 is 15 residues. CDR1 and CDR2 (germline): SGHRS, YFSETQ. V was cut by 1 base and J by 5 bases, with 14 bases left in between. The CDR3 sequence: CASSLLVGDQDTQYF. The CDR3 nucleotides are TGCGCCAGCAGCTTGTTAGTCGGGGATCAAGATACGCAGTATTTT.

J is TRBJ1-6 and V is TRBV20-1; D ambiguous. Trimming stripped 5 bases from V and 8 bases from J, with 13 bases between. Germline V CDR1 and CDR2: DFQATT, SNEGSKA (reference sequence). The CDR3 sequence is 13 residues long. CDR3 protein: CSAGYRADSPLHF. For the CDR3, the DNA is TGCAGTGCTGGATATAGGGCCGATTCACCCCTCCACTTT.